This T cell receptor (beta chain) appears in the sequencing data of a study of Ad26.COV2.S vaccination and SARS-CoV-2 variants. Study information: The donor was enrolled in the Ad26.COV2.S arm of the COV1001 trial.

Described treatment: 15 to 20 received Ad26.COV2.S at low or high dose, single or two shots; five or six received placebo; per-sample allocation not given. Material that was analyzed had been drawn on day 63 after the first vaccine or placebo injection. Only in-frame clones appear in the TCRdb table, and some are missing; sequencing was by immunoSEQ multiplex PCR. Among some 340,000 clones, over 80% were seen once, and the ten largest hold approximately 2.2%. Germline V gives CDR1 SEHNR, CDR2 FQNEAQ (reference sequence). The CDR3 has 16 residues. V lost 5 bases and J 4 bases, leaving 20 bases between the germline ends. For this clone: Its cognate antigen is unknown.

Study outcomes and limitations: Marked by substantial breadth, spike-specific CD8+ and CD4+ T cell responses were reportedly seen after vaccination. Vaccine and placebo recipients had similar non-spike TCR breadth.

Material: peripheral blood, obtained in a trial of Ad26.COV2.S vaccine versus placebo. V gene TRBV7-9 combines with J gene TRBJ1-2; D is perhaps TRBD1 (5 bases). The receptor was derived from a person between 18 and 59 years old who received the Ad26.COV2.S COVID-19 vaccine or a placebo. The CDR3 region has the DNA TGTGCCAGCAGCCCCCTACACGGGGCCGACAGCTATGGCTACACCTTC. Its translation is CASSPLHGADSYGYTF.